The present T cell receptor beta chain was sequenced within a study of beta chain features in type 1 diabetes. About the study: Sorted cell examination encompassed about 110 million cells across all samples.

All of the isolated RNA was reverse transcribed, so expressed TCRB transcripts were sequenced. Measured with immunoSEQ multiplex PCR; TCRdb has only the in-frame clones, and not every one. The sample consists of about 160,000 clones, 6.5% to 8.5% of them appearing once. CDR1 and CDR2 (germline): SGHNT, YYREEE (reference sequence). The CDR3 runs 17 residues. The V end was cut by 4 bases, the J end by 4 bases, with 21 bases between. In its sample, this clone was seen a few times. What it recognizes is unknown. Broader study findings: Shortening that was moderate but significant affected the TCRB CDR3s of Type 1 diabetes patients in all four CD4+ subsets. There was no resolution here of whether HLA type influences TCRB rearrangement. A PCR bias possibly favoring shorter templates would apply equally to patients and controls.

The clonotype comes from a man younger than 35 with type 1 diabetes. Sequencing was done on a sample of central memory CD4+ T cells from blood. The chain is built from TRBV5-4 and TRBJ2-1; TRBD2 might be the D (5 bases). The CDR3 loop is CASSPESTILRYNEQFF. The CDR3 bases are TGTGCCAGCAGCCCAGAATCGACTATACTGAGGTACAATGAGCAGTTCTTC.